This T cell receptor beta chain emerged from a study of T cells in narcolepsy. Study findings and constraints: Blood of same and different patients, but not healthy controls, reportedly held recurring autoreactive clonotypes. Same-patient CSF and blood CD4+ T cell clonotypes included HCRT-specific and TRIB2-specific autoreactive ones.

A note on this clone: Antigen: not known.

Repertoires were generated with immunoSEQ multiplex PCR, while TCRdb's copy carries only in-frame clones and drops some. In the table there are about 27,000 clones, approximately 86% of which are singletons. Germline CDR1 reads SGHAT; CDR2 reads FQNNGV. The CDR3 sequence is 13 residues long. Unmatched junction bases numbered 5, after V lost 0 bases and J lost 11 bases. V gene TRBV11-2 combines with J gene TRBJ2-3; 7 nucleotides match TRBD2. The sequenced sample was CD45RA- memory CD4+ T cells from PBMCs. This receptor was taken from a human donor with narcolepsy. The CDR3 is CASSLDLERGQYF. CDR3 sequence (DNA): TGTGCCAGCAGCTTAGATCTGGAGCGGGGGCAGTATTTT.